These 7 T cell receptor beta chains were all obtained from the same sample, sequenced in a study of CD8+ T cells in alopecia areata. Extraction and reverse transcription of RNA yielded cDNA as the sequencing template. The method was immunoSEQ multiplex PCR; TCRdb's version includes in-frame clones alone and lacks a portion of them. The table shows approximately 160,000 clones, with 60% occurring only once. Documented treatment: oral pan-JAK inhibitor, 5-10 mg twice daily. This specimen was CD4+ T cells sorted from blood, taken at week 24, from a patient treated with tofacitinib. The receptors derive from a human donor with alopecia areata.

This clone was counted a few times. The genes are TRBV5-1 and TRBJ2-6, with TRBD1 identical over 11 bases. Losses at the gene ends were 2 bases for V and 2 bases for J; bases not matched to a gene: 6. The CDR3 extends over 18 amino acids. In germline, CDR1 is SGHRS, CDR2 YFSETQ. The CDR3 DNA reads as TGCGCCAGCAGCTTTTCGGGACAGGGGGTCGCTGGGGCCAACGTCCTGACTTTC. This sequence encodes CASSFSGQGVAGANVLTF.

This chain connects TRBV30 to TRBJ2-1; TRBD2 matches at 8 bases. Germline values: CDR1 GTSNPN, CDR2 SVGIG (reference sequence). This CDR3 has 15 amino acids. V dropped 4 bases and J dropped 3; count of bases not matched to a gene: 8. This CDR3 reads CAWTPRGGDYNEQFF. In nucleotides, the CDR3 is TGTGCCTGGACCCCACGGGGGGGCGACTACAATGAGCAGTTCTTC.

The chain joins TRBV2 to TRBJ1-4; the match to TRBD1 covers 10 bases. CDR3 length equals 15 residues. Per germline, CDR1 SNHLY and CDR2 FYNNEI. V was clipped by 7 bases and J by 1 base; unmatched bases: 3. CDR3 nucleotides: TGTGCCAGCAAGCGGGACAGGGGAACTAATGAAAAACTGTTTTTT. Translated, it gives CASKRDRGTNEKLFF.

V is TRBV29-1 and J is TRBJ2-7, with TRBD2 matching over 10 bases. This CDR3 is 14 amino acids long. Germline trimming cut 4 bases from V and 7 bases from J; bases unmatched to any gene: 10. CDR1 is SQVTM, CDR2 ANQGSEA, per germline. CDR3 sequence (DNA): TGCAGCGTTGTCCGAAGCGGGGGGGCCAGTGAGCAGTACTTC. Residues: CSVVRSGGASEQYF.

As DNA, the CDR3 is TGTGCCACCAGCAGAGATTCGGGACTAGGGCCCTACAATGAGCAGTTCTTC. Translation: CATSRDSGLGPYNEQFF. The chain recombines TRBV15 with TRBJ2-1; 8 bases are a match to TRBD2. The germline gives CDR1 LNHNV, CDR2 YYDKDF (reference sequence). J was trimmed by 2 bases and V by 0 bases; bases with no gene match: 6. The CDR3 totals 17 residues.

The J gene is TRBJ2-5, the V gene TRBV18; D not resolved. This CDR3 is 13 amino acids long. The V and J ends lost 6 bases and 2 bases respectively, with 10 bases between them. Germline values: CDR1 KGHSH, CDR2 LQKENI. The CDR3 region has the DNA TGTGCCAGCTCTGTTTCCTATCAAGAGACCCAGTACTTC. Encoded protein: CASSVSYQETQYF.

The chain has TRBV29-1 and TRBJ1-2; D is ambiguous. The CDR3 has 12 residues. V was cut by 4 bases and J by 5 bases, with 11 bases left in between. The germline V gene has CDR1 SQVTM and CDR2 ANQGSEA. This CDR3 reads CSVGSGGYGYTF. In DNA form, the CDR3 reads TGCAGCGTTGGGTCGGGTGGGTATGGCTACACCTTC. The full variable domain, completed using reference TRBV29-1 and TRBJ1-2, is SAVISQKPSRDICQRGTSLTIQCQVDSQVTMMFWYRQQPGQSLTLIATANQGSEATYESGFVIDKFPISRPNLTFSTLTVSNMSPEDSSIYLCSVGSGGYGYTFGSGTRLTVV.